This T cell receptor beta chain was recorded in a study of T cell repertoires in cytomegalovirus infection. Remarks on this clonotype: Its cognate antigen is unknown.

Germline loops: CDR1 MDHEN, CDR2 SYDVKM. This CDR3 region has 12 residues. Trimming pared 3 bases from V and 6 bases from J, leaving 6 bases between. One entry per CDR3 protein results from TCRdb running MiXCR on the reads. The repertoire consists of 700,000 to 850,000 distinct CDR3 sequences, with around a third occurring once and the leading ten covering under 15%. This TCR was recovered from a human donor in good health (CMV status not recorded). Some clones in this sample may be carry-over from other donors' samples. The input for sequencing was cultured CD8+ T cells from PBMCs, taken from culture after CMV antigen stimulation. The chain couples TRBV28 to TRBJ1-5; D is uncertain. CDR3 in DNA: TGTGCCAGCAGTTTTCACAGTCAGCCCCAGCATTTT. Amino acids: CASSFHSQPQHF. The variable domain in full, completed from reference TRBV28 and TRBJ1-5, reads DVKVTQSSRYLVKRTGEKVFLECVQDMDHENMFWYRQDPGLGLRLIYFSYDVKMKEKGDIPEGYSVSREKKERFSLILESASTNQTSMYLCASSFHSQPQHFGDGTRLSIL.